A single sample gave rise to the 31 T cell receptor beta chains below, sequenced in a study of shared clonotypes between healthy human individuals. TCRdb's copy holds only in-frame clones and misses some; the assay was immunoSEQ multiplex PCR. The repertoire holds roughly 600,000 clones, with roughly 98% as singletons. Naive CD8 populations comprised CD45RO-negative cells positively selected for CCR7, excluding terminally differentiated effector memory CD45RA+ cells. Sequenced sample: naive CD8+ T cells sorted from blood. The receptors derive from a man aged 25 to 40 in good health.

The genes are TRBV9 and TRBJ2-1, with D maybe TRBD2 (5 bases). There are 13 residues in the CDR3. The germline V gene encodes CDR1 SGDLS and CDR2 YYNGEE. Trimming stripped 4 bases from V and 9 bases from J, with 14 bases between. CDR3 bases: TGTGCCAGCAGCCCCAGAAACGCGGGTGAGCAGTTCTTC. Residues: CASSPRNAGEQFF.

The chain has TRBV21-1 and TRBJ2-7; TRBD1 is the table's D call, not checked against the DNA. TRBV21-1 is shown as a pseudogene. This CDR3 is built from 23 residues. Here the CDR3 DNA reads TGTGCCAGCAGCAAACAACCCGAGCCCTCGAGTACCTCAGAACAGGGGGAATTATACGAGCAGTACTTC. It translates to CASSKQPEPSSTSEQGELYEQYF.

Turning to this clone: Other DNA sequences of this sample code for an identical CDR3. The chain recombines TRBV7-8 with TRBJ2-7; D is ambiguous. The CDR3 runs 14 residues. Per the germline V gene, CDR1 is SGHVS and CDR2 is FQNEAQ. V was trimmed by 1 base and J by 1 base, leaving 8 bases between them. CDR3 region: CASSLVGQSYEQYF. The CDR3 region has the DNA TGTGCCAGCAGCTTAGTCGGGCAGTCCTACGAGCAGTACTTC.

The rearrangement links TRBV27 to TRBJ2-7, with TRBD2 identical over 12 bases. Looked up from germline, CDR1 is MNHEY and CDR2 is SMNVEV (reference sequence). CDR3 length equals 15 residues. V lost 5 bases to trimming and J lost 3 bases; unmatched junction nucleotides: 5. CDR3 DNA sequence: TGTGCCAGCAGTAAAGGACTAGCGGGAATCTACGAGCAGTACTTC. It yields the protein CASSKGLAGIYEQYF.

This sequence joins TRBV27 and TRBJ2-6, with D perhaps assigned TRBD1 or TRBD2 (5 bases each). The CDR3 is 15 amino acids. Trimming left V 5 bases short and J 0 bases short, with 8 bases between. Per the germline V gene, CDR1 is MNHEY and CDR2 is SMNVEV (reference sequence). CDR3 in DNA: TGTGCCAGCAGTCGGGGCCTCTCTGGGGCCAACGTCCTGACTTTC. Its protein is CASSRGLSGANVLTF.

The chain recombines TRBV7-7 with TRBJ2-1, with D unresolved. Germline CDR1 and CDR2: SSHAT and FNYEAQ (reference sequence). The CDR3 length is 13 residues. V dropped 1 base and J dropped 6 bases, with 7 bases sitting between them. The CDR3 nucleotides are TGTGCCAGCAGCTTAGATTATACCAATGAGCAGTTCTTC. The encoded protein is CASSLDYTNEQFF.

The chain uses TRBV2 and TRBJ2-7; the D gene could be TRBD1 or TRBD2 (5 bases each). Germline values: CDR1 SNHLY, CDR2 FYNNEI. There are 13 residues in the CDR3. V shed 11 bases and J shed 3 bases, with 17 bases lying between them. The CDR3 DNA follows: TGTGCCGGGGGTCAGGTTAAAGGCTACGAGCAGTACTTC. This codes for CAGGQVKGYEQYF.

The rearrangement uses TRBV4-3 and TRBJ2-7; TRBD1 or TRBD2 may be the D gene (6 bases each). V lost 4 bases, J lost 4 bases, and 17 bases lay in between. Germline CDR1 LGHNA, CDR2 YSLEER. This CDR3 has 15 residues. The CDR3 bases are TGCGCCAGCAGCCCTTCAGAGGGGGGATTGTACGAGCAGTACTTC. This codes for CASSPSEGGLYEQYF.

This rearrangement joins TRBV4-1 to TRBJ2-1; TRBD2 matches 11 bases. V lost 5 bases and J lost 9; bases outside the gene matches: 9. CDR1 is MGHRA and CDR2 is YSYEKL in the germline V gene. The CDR3 is 15 residues long. The CDR3 coding sequence is TGCGCCAGCAGCGCGACTAGCGGGAAAGGTTTTGAGCAGTTCTTC. It specifies CASSATSGKGFEQFF.

The chain recombines TRBV5-1 with TRBJ1-4; no reliable D call. The CDR3 consists of 13 residues. Germline V gene data show CDR1 as SGHRS and CDR2 as YFSETQ. V lost 0 bases and J lost 3, with 3 bases in between. The CDR3 DNA sequence: TGCGCCAGCAGCTTGGTTGCTAATGAAAAACTGTTTTTT. This gives the protein CASSLVANEKLFF. The full variable domain, completed using reference TRBV5-1 and TRBJ1-4, is KAGVTQTPRYLIKTRGQQVTLSCSPISGHRSVSWYQQTPGQGLQFLFEYFSETQRNKGNFPGRFSGRQFSNSRSEMNVSTLELGDSALYLCASSLVANEKLFFGSGTQLSVL.

This chain joins TRBV9 and TRBJ2-7, with TRBD1 matching over 7 bases. CDR1 and CDR2 from the germline V gene are SGDLS and YYNGEE. The junction had 4 bases not matched to a gene; V was cut back by 5 bases and J by 2 bases. The CDR3 extends over 13 amino acids. The CDR3 spells CASSGGTAYEQYF. Written as DNA, the CDR3 is TGTGCCAGCAGTGGTGGGACAGCCTACGAGCAGTACTTC.

This clone was seen a single time. This chain joins TRBV5-5 and TRBJ2-2; tentatively, D is TRBD1 (6 bases). This CDR3 has 14 amino acids. Trimming left V 2 bases short and J 4 bases short, with 9 bases between. The germline CDR1 and CDR2 sequences are SGHKS and YYEKEE (reference sequence). The CDR3 DNA sequence: TGTGCCAGCAGCTTATTAGGGGGCACCGGGGAGCTGTTTTTT. Its translation: CASSLLGGTGELFF.

V gene TRBV9 combines with J gene TRBJ2-7, with 9 bases aligning to TRBD2. The CDR3 extends over 16 amino acids. The germline V gene has CDR1 SGDLS and CDR2 YYNGEE. Trimming at V came to 3 bases and at J to 6 bases, leaving 13 bases not matched to a gene. This CDR3 reads CASSAPRAGGRGEQYF. In nucleotides, the CDR3 is TGTGCCAGCAGCGCCCCCAGGGCGGGAGGGCGAGGCGAGCAGTACTTC.

The chain joins TRBV27 to TRBJ2-7; D call uncertain. CDR3 size: 13 residues. V gave up 5 bases and J gave up 5 bases, with 13 bases separating them. In germline, CDR1 is MNHEY, CDR2 SMNVEV (reference sequence). This chain's CDR3 is CASSPLVPHEQYF. In DNA form, the CDR3 reads TGTGCCAGCAGTCCCCTGGTCCCCCACGAGCAGTACTTC.

The chain combines TRBV30 with TRBJ2-1; possible D gene TRBD1, 5 bases. CDR3 length: 14 amino acids. CDR1 and CDR2 (germline): GTSNPN, SVGIG (reference sequence). The ends were cut back, 0 bases at V and 7 bases at J, with 13 bases in the middle. CDR3 region: CAWSVGQGTNEQFF. DNA for the CDR3: TGTGCCTGGAGTGTAGGTCAGGGTACAAATGAGCAGTTCTTC.

The chain combines TRBV11-3 with TRBJ2-2; D not resolved. V dropped 2 bases and J dropped 2 bases, with 9 bases sitting between them. Germline V gene sequence: CDR1 SGHNT, CDR2 YENEEA. The CDR3 is 15 amino acids. The CDR3 region has the DNA TGTGCCAGCAGCTTAATGGGTTCCAACACCGGGGAGCTGTTTTTT. Protein product: CASSLMGSNTGELFF.

The V gene is TRBV25-1, the J gene TRBJ2-1; D is ambiguous. Germline V gene lookup returns CDR1 MGHDK and CDR2 SYGVNS. V gave up 3 bases and J gave up 4 bases, with 4 bases separating them. The CDR3 covers 12 residues. The CDR3 nucleotides are TGTGCCAGCAGTGACTCATACAATGAGCAGTTCTTC. Protein: CASSDSYNEQFF.

CDR3 sequence reads: CASSQGSSGTLDTQYF. The CDR3 region has the DNA TGCGCCAGCAGCCAAGGCTCTAGCGGGACGCTAGATACGCAGTATTTT. This chain links TRBV4-3 with TRBJ2-3; 9 bases agree with TRBD2. This CDR3 contains 16 residues. V lost 1 base to trimming and J lost 5 bases; unmatched junction nucleotides: 7. CDR1 and CDR2 (germline): LGHNA, YSLEER.

The V call is TRBV7-8, the J call TRBJ2-3, with D unresolved. V was pared by 5 bases and J by 14 bases, with 17 bases between. Germline CDR1 reads SGHVS; CDR2 reads FQNEAQ. This CDR3 comprises 12 residues. The CDR3 DNA follows: TGTGCCAGCAGCCGTCTAGATCTAGTATTGTATTTT. This encodes CASSRLDLVLYF.

On this clone itself: Its ends do not fully match the called genes, so a read error is possible. The chain couples TRBV10-2 to TRBJ1-2; the match to TRBD1 covers 8 bases. The CDR3 is made up of 11 amino acids. The germline gives CDR1 WSHSY, CDR2 SAAADI. CDR3 sequence (DNA): TGCGCCAGCATGAAGGGACAGGAATCTTACTTC. Its translation is CASMKGQESYF.

CDR3 in DNA: TGTGCCAGCAGCTTAGGGCGGCAGAATCGACCCGGTTCGGAGACCCAGTACTTC. Its protein product is CASSLGRQNRPGSETQYF. This chain connects TRBV11-2 to TRBJ2-5; D unresolved. The CDR3 length is 18 residues. Germline-derived CDR1 and CDR2 are SGHAT and FQNNGV. V lost 1 base to trimming and J lost 5 bases, with 23 bases between them.

This chain links TRBV7-9 with TRBJ2-7; D gene ambiguous. The V end was cut by 4 bases, the J end by 3 bases, with 13 bases between. There are 14 residues in the CDR3. Per germline, CDR1 SEHNR and CDR2 FQNEAQ (reference sequence). The CDR3 coding sequence is TGTGCCAGCAGCTCTACCCAACCCCTCTACGAGCAGTACTTC. Translation gives CASSSTQPLYEQYF.

Only one count was recorded for this clone. The gene calls are TRBV9 and TRBJ1-3; perhaps TRBD1 as D (6 bases). The germline CDR1 and CDR2 sequences are SGDLS and YYNGEE. With 4 bases removed from V and 0 bases from J, the gap between germline ends came to 14 bases. The CDR3 has 16 amino acids. DNA for the CDR3: TGTGCCAGCAGCCCGCGGGGGACAACCTCTGGAAACACCATATATTTT. Translating gives CASSPRGTTSGNTIYF.

V and J are TRBV6-5 and TRBJ2-7; 9 bases align to TRBD1. This CDR3 comprises 14 residues. Trimming removed 2 bases from V and 3 bases from J; junction bases left unmatched: 2. Germline CDR1 and CDR2: MNHEY and SVGAGI. CDR3 bases: TGTGCCAGCAGTTACGGGACAGGGAACTACGAGCAGTACTTC. Translation: CASSYGTGNYEQYF.

The J gene is TRBJ2-1, the V gene TRBV7-9; D possibly corresponds to TRBD2 (6 bases). In germline, CDR1 is SEHNR, CDR2 FQNEAQ (reference sequence). V was pared by 1 base and J by 1 base, with 14 bases between. The CDR3 runs 17 residues. CDR3 nucleotide sequence: TGTGCCAGCAGCTTAGAGGGACTCCTTTTGTCCTACAATGAGCAGTTCTTC. Amino acid sequence: CASSLEGLLLSYNEQFF.

This chain uses TRBV11-3 with TRBJ2-1, with no clear D. Trimming took off 4 bases at V and 4 bases at J, with 5 bases between the two ends. The V gene's germline CDR1 is SGHNT and CDR2 YENEEA. This CDR3 spans 12 amino acids. The DNA for the CDR3 is TGTGCCAGCAGCTCCGGTTACAATGAGCAGTTCTTC. It translates to CASSSGYNEQFF.

As to this clone: The sample contains more than one DNA sequence encoding this CDR3. The chain joins TRBV6-5 to TRBJ2-1; D not resolved. Germline loops: CDR1 MNHEY, CDR2 SVGAGI. V was pared by 0 bases and J by 4 bases, with 4 bases between. The CDR3 loop spans 13 amino acids. Here the CDR3 DNA reads TGTGCCAGCAGTTACTCGAATTACAATGAGCAGTTCTTC. This translates into CASSYSNYNEQFF.

J is TRBJ2-1 and V is TRBV5-1, with 10 bases that match TRBD1. Trimming at V came to 3 bases and at J to 3 bases, leaving 3 bases not matched to a gene. This CDR3 has 15 residues. The germline V gene has CDR1 SGHRS and CDR2 YFSETQ. DNA for the CDR3: TGCGCCAGCAGCTCCGGGACAGGGGTCTACAATGAGCAGTTCTTC. It specifies CASSSGTGVYNEQFF.

This rearrangement joins TRBV19 to TRBJ1-4, with unresolved D. Looked up from germline, CDR1 is LNHDA and CDR2 is SQIVND (reference sequence). This CDR3 is 14 amino acids long. V shed 7 bases and J shed 8 bases, with 17 bases lying between them. The CDR3, as DNA: TGTGCCAGTACTACGTCCGGGTTAGTAGAAAAACTGTTTTTT. Translating gives CASTTSGLVEKLFF.

The chain is built from TRBV30 and TRBJ2-5, with D perhaps matching TRBD1 or TRBD2 (5 bases each). From germline, CDR1 is GTSNPN and CDR2 SVGIG (reference sequence). V dropped 0 bases and J dropped 5 bases, with 13 bases sitting between them. The CDR3 spans 14 residues. DNA of the CDR3: TGTGCCTGGAGTGTACAAGAGGGGTGGGAGACCCAGTACTTC. The encoded protein is CAWSVQEGWETQYF.

Written as DNA, the CDR3 is TGTGCCAGCAGGATTCAGGGGAATTCAGTCCCTGAAGCTTTCTTT. It encodes CASRIQGNSVPEAFF. The chain uses TRBV11-2 and TRBJ1-1; D might be TRBD1 (6 bases). The CDR3 consists of 15 residues. Germline V gives CDR1 SGHAT, CDR2 FQNNGV. Trimming stripped 6 bases from V and 6 bases from J, with 20 bases between.